This T cell receptor (beta chain) appears in the sequencing data of a study of blood T cell repertoires in COVID-19 (dated by TCRdb to about 2020). Study-wide context: Samples covering the acute and convalescent phases of COVID-19 were provided by collaborators in the United States, Italy and Spain. Samples were obtained from the ongoing ImmuneRACE study (first 160 participants) and from 1,200 or so subjects provided by 6 global collaborators. The repertoires were made available in a free public database intended to serve as a resource for research on the immune response to SARS-CoV-2. The material from the prospective study consisted of cDNA or gDNA derived from T cells, B-cell-depleted T cells, or PBMCs. Sample metadata almost always included a de-identified subject ID, COVID-19 status, age in years and sex. Subjects who had been exposed to COVID-19, were actively infected with it, or had recovered from it provided the deeply sampled blood TCRbeta repertoires that made up the dataset. Where available, HLA class I and class II types were taken from metadata supplied by the sample provider and were not determined by assay-based typing.

TCRbeta CDR3 regions were amplified from genomic DNA by means of the immunoSEQ Assay, a bias-controlled multiplex PCR. Regarding the original processing steps: The number of nucleated cells in each sample was estimated by amplification of reference gene primers within the assay. To quantify the absolute abundance of each unique TCRbeta CDR3 rearrangement, sequence reads were collapsed and filtered. Productive Simpson clonality was computed per sample as the square root of Simpson's diversity index over productive rearrangements. TCRdb mirrors the immuneACCESS table, restricted to in-frame sequences. Some clones are absent from its copies; in checked studies, under half trace to an unresolved V gene, and the reason for the others is unknown. That table furnishes V, J and clone size, whereas the DNA furnished D and trimming. Here the sample has hundreds of thousands of clones; about 87% occur a single time. Of the sample, 1.2% is held by the ten largest clones.

In the prospective study, participants were roughly 18 to 100 years old, resided in about two dozen geographic areas of the United States, and were enrolled through a virtual design. To assign participants to cohorts, the prospective study relied on clinical history that participants themselves reported in a screening survey and a study questionnaire. ImmuneRACE Cohort 3 recovered participants were defined by two consecutive negative NP/OP PCR tests, healthcare professional clearance, or symptom resolution. Each participant in the prospective study had whole blood, serum and a nasopharyngeal or oropharyngeal swab collected by mobile phlebotomists. Additional blood draws and questionnaires over an approximately two-month period could optionally be provided by prospective study participants. Before DNA extraction, prospective study blood samples were shipped either frozen or at room temperature.

For this clone: Its antigen is currently not known. No qualities accompany the bases; no much larger clone lies one base away.

The junction shows trimming of 4 bases on V and 12 bases on J, and the gene matches do not reach 5 bases of it. The CDR3 measures 12 amino acids from cysteine to phenylalanine. The only DNA kept is the CDR3, 36 bases in frame from the first base. CDR1 is given as SGHTA and CDR2 as FQGNSA, both from the germline V gene. On the study overall, not on this receptor specifically: How much clinical and demographic metadata was included differed by source and by participant, and the metadata was provided uncurated.

The sample was PBMCs or T cells enriched from blood (not recorded which). The rearranged segments are TRBV7-2 and TRBJ2-1; the junction holds 8 bases that match TRBD1. The receptor was isolated from a man aged 25 to 40 who had recovered from COVID-19. CDR3 sequence: CASSSDRGGQFF. The DNA reads as follows: TGTGCCAGCAGCTCTGACAGGGGTGGGCAGTTCTTC.